This section outlines one TCR beta chain sequence together with its context. This record belongs to a study of regulatory dendritic cells for organ transplantation. Deletions cut 7 bases from V and 5 bases from J, with 14 bases between. CDR1 is MNHNY, CDR2 SVGAGI, per germline (reference sequence). CDR3 length: 13 amino acids. The method was immunoSEQ multiplex PCR; TCRdb's version includes in-frame clones alone and lacks a portion of them. The data contain about 30,000 clones, approximately 91% of them singletons. The sequenced sample consisted of naive CD4+ T cells from blood. The sample's subset: CD45RA+ naive T cells. The chain employs TRBV6-6 and TRBJ2-5, with no clear D. This TCR was recovered from a human donor in good health. This CDR3 is CASNTPETETQYF. The CDR3 DNA reads as TGTGCCAGCAATACCCCAGAGACGGAGACCCAGTACTTC.